Detailed here is one T cell receptor (beta chain). The sample originates from a study of shared clonotypes between healthy human individuals. The CDR3 extends over 14 amino acids. Germline V gene data show CDR1 as SGDLS and CDR2 as YYNGEE. Trimming cost V 4 bases and J 3 bases; bases outside gene matches: 5. Clones were read by immunoSEQ multiplex PCR, and TCRdb kept only the in-frame ones, dropping some. Of 2 million to 3 million clones listed, approximately 93% are singletons. The V call is TRBV9, the J call TRBJ2-7, with 9 nucleotides matching TRBD1. Sequencing was done on a sample of naive CD4+ T cells from PBMCs. The sample's subset: CD45RA+ positively selected. The clonotype originates from a man aged 18 to 29 in good health. Some clones in this sample may be carry-over from other donors' samples. CDR3: CASSRGQGDYEQYF. CDR3 sequence (DNA): TGTGCCAGCAGCCGGGGACAGGGCGACTACGAGCAGTACTTC.